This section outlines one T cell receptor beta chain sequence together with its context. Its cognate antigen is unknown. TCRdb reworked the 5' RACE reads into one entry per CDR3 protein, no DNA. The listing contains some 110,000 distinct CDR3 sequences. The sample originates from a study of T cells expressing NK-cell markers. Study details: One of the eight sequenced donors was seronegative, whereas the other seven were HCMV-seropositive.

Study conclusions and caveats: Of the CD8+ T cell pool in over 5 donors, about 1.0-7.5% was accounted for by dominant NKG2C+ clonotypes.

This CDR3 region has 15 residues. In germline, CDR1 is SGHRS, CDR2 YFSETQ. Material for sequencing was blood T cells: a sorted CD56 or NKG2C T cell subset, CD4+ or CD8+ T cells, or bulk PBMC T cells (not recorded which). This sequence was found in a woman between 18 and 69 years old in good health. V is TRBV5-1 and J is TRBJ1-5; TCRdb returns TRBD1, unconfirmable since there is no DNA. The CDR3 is CASSLRDPSNQPQHF.